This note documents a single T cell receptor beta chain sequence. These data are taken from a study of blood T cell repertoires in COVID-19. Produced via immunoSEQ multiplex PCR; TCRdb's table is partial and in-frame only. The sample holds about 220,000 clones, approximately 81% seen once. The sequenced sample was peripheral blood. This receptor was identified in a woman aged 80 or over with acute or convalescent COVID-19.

CDR3 amino acids: CASSPERLNTGELFF. In DNA, the CDR3 is TGTGCCAGCTCACCAGAGCGACTCAACACCGGGGAGCTGTTTTTT. The chain carries TRBV18 and TRBJ2-2; no firm D call. The V gene lost 2 bases and the J gene lost 2 bases, with 9 bases spanning the gap. This CDR3 comprises 15 residues. The germline gives CDR1 KGHSH, CDR2 LQKENI.